A selection of T cell receptor beta chains follows, all from one sample in a study of OX40 agonist ivuxolimab in advanced cancers. Only in-frame clones appear in the TCRdb table, and some are missing; sequencing was by immunoSEQ multiplex PCR. The sample lists some 45,000 clones; about nine tenths were seen once. This specimen was CD4+ or CD8+ T cells sorted from blood, taken in a trial of the OX40 agonist ivuxolimab. These receptors originate from an adult with an advanced solid tumor such as melanoma, head and neck, liver or kidney cancer. The CDR3 runs from the conserved cysteine through the conserved F or W. The order of the fields is D gene, J gene, V gene, clone size, CDR3 protein, CDR3 DNA. A D gene is named only where the DNA matches it firmly. Size values are once, few and many counts, or a class for expanded clones, and some rows have none.

TRBD2	TRBJ2-5	TRBV2	NA	CASRTIGLQREDETQYF	TGTGCCAGCAGGACAATTGGACTTCAGCGGGAGGATGAGACCCAGTACTTC
NA	TRBJ2-6	TRBV10-2	NA	CASSGLGTSLNHVLTF	TGCGCCAGCAGTGGTTTGGGGACCTCATTAAATCACGTCCTGACTTTC
NA	TRBJ2-7	TRBV7-8	NA	CASSLTSYEQYF	TGTGCCAGCAGCTTAACCTCCTACGAGCAGTACTTC
NA	TRBJ2-7	TRBV27	NA	CASSHWARTASEQYF	TGTGCCAGCAGTCACTGGGCCCGGACTGCCTCCGAGCAGTACTTC
NA	TRBJ2-7	TRBV7-8	NA	CASSPEQGSLDEQYF	TGTGCCAGCAGCCCGGAACAGGGCAGTCTAGACGAGCAGTACTTC
NA	TRBJ2-7	TRBV6-5	NA	CASSLGRDSYEQYF	TGTGCCAGCAGCCTGGGCAGGGACTCCTACGAGCAGTACTTC
NA	TRBJ1-6	TRBV28	NA	CASRPGREVPLHF	TGTGCCAGCAGGCCGGGCCGAGAAGTACCCCTCCACTTT
TRBD2	TRBJ2-1	TRBV27	NA	CASSLSPSGRFEQFF	TGTGCCAGCAGTTTATCCCCTAGCGGGAGGTTTGAGCAGTTCTTC
NA	TRBJ2-7	TRBV6-5	NA	CASSSGLIQYF	TGTGCCAGCAGTTCCGGATTGATCCAGTACTTC
NA	TRBJ2-7	TRBV6-5	many	CASTQGYEQYF	TGTGCCAGCACCCAGGGGTACGAGCAGTACTTC
TRBD1	TRBJ1-1	TRBV7-9	NA	CASSPQGAEAFF	TGTGCCAGCAGCCCACAGGGGGCTGAAGCTTTCTTT
NA	TRBJ1-6	TRBV7-8	NA	CASQSSYNSPLHF	TGTGCCAGCCAGAGCTCCTATAATTCACCCCTCCACTTT
TRBD1	TRBJ2-1	TRBV5-1	NA	CASSLVQGAIEQFF	TGCGCCAGCAGCTTGGTGCAGGGGGCAATTGAGCAGTTCTTC
NA	TRBJ1-1	TRBV25-1	NA	CASTLGPEAFF	TGTGCCAGCACCCTTGGCCCTGAAGCTTTCTTT
NA	TRBJ1-1	TRBV5-4	NA	CASSLETAVEAFF	TGTGCCAGCAGCTTGGAGACAGCAGTTGAAGCTTTCTTT
NA	TRBJ2-5	TRBV5-6	NA	CASSSGIEETQYF	TGTGCCAGCAGCTCCGGGATCGAAGAGACCCAGTACTTC
TRBD1	TRBJ1-4	TRBV6-1	NA	CASKPPGGAEKLFF	TGTGCCAGCAAACCCCCAGGGGGCGCGGAAAAACTGTTTTTT
NA	TRBJ2-1	TRBV5-8	NA	CASRGLSNEQFF	TGTGCCAGCCGGGGACTCTCCAATGAGCAGTTCTTC
NA	TRBJ2-1	TRBV29-1	NA	CSVDGVGRLSYNEQFF	TGCAGCGTTGACGGGGTAGGGCGGTTATCCTACAATGAGCAGTTCTTC
NA	TRBJ2-7	TRBV7-9	NA	CASGPIITYEQYF	TGTGCCAGCGGGCCTATCATCACCTACGAGCAGTACTTC
NA	TRBJ1-4	TRBV9	NA	CASSEYSGGEKLFF	TGTGCCAGCAGCGAGTACAGTGGAGGTGAAAAACTGTTTTTT
NA	TRBJ2-5	TRBV11-2	NA	CASSWVPQETQYF	TGTGCCAGCAGCTGGGTGCCCCAAGAGACCCAGTACTTC
TRBD2	TRBJ2-7	TRBV6-1	NA	CASTIYSGSEQYF	TGTGCCAGCACCATATATAGCGGGTCCGAGCAGTACTTC
NA	TRBJ2-2	TRBV20-1	NA	CSARKTGELFF	TGCAGTGCTAGAAAGACCGGGGAGCTGTTTTTT
NA	TRBJ1-2	TRBV7-9	NA	CASSFSGGIFHGYTF	TGTGCCAGCAGCTTTTCCGGGGGGATCTTCCATGGCTACACCTTC
NA	TRBJ2-5	TRBV10-2	NA	CASSPRRGQETQYF	TGCGCCAGCAGCCCGAGACGGGGGCAAGAGACCCAGTACTTC
TRBD2	TRBJ2-2	TRBV6-1	NA	CASSSAGVGELFF	TGTGCCAGCAGTTCTGCGGGAGTCGGGGAGCTGTTTTTT
NA	TRBJ2-2	TRBV2	NA	CASSEYLTGELFF	TGTGCCAGCAGTGAATATTTAACCGGGGAGCTGTTTTTT
NA	TRBJ2-5	TRBV21-1	NA	CASSRERGMKETQYF	TGTGCCAGCAGCAGGGAGCGGGGGATGAAAGAGACCCAGTACTTC
TRBD2	TRBJ2-3	TRBV7-2	NA	CASSFRGGPADTQYF	TGTGCCAGCAGCTTCCGCGGGGGGCCCGCAGATACGCAGTATTTT